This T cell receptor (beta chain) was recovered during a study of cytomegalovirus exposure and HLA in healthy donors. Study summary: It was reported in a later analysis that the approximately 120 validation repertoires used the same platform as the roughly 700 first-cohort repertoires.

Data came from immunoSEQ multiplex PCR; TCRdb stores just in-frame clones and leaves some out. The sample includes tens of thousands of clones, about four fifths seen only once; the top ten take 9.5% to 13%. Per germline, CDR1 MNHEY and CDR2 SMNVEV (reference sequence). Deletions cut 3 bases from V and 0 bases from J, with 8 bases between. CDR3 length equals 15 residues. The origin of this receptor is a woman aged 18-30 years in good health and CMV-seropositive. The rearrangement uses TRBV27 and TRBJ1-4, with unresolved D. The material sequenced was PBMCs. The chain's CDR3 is CASSLIGATNEKLFF. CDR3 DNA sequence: TGTGCCAGCAGTTTGATCGGAGCAACTAATGAAAAACTGTTTTTT.